This T cell receptor (beta chain) was documented in a study of cytomegalovirus exposure and HLA in healthy donors (dated by TCRdb to between 2016 and 2019). Study-level background: According to an earlier analysis of 550 to 750 of the donors, some 180 million T cells yielded 120 million or so unique TCR beta sequences and approximately 300 Gb of sequence data. Roughly five DR-DQ haplotypes were treated as single units for association and clustering because of strong linkage in the cohort. Both class I and class II loci were covered by HLA typing, at four-digit resolution. Using immunosequencing, the study profiled T cell repertoires from roughly 650 subjects and related those repertoires to cytomegalovirus serostatus. An early release that covered around 590 HLA-typed donors contained 300 to 350 gigabases of sequencing data and around 85 million unique TCR sequences. In a later genetic analysis, genome-wide SNP genotypes for about three fifths of the roughly 670 donors were used, and that subset was treated as a discovery cohort. To decide whether each TCR beta V gene segment behaved as functional or pseudogenic, an earlier analysis of approximately 620 of the donors relied on high-throughput TCR beta sequencing. A separate validation cohort of about 110 different subjects was used in addition to the roughly 720-subject first cohort. Across about 370 genotyped donors of the cohort, an average of roughly 250,000 unique TCR beta nucleotide sequences per donor were sequenced, and 15% to 20% of those sequences were non-productive. All discovery cohort repertoires had been generated on a single sequencing platform. Among the roughly 380 genotyped donors, approximately 81% belonged to the genetic ancestry cluster associated with self-reported Caucasian donors. To study patterns of TCR occurrence, a later analysis re-analyzed previously published TCR beta repertoires from several hundred donors and added high-resolution HLA genotyping. The aim of the study was to test whether cataloging public T cell receptors could identify signatures of past pathogen exposure. Rather than using new phenotypic data, the later analysis identified candidate immune exposures from TCR beta sequences and from how often those sequences occurred across donors. High-throughput TCR immunosequencing, statistical association of individual TCRs with disease status, and machine learning were combined to predict cytomegalovirus infection status. The number of typed donors differed by locus: about 620-640 for A, B, C, DRB1 and DQB1; 500 to 550 for DQA1; 606 for DPA1; and around 490 for DPB1. Donor age, sex, ethnicity and CMV serostatus were collected together with the repertoire data. Results the study describes overall, beyond this receptor: In a later analysis, around 15,000 TCR beta sequences were associated with specific HLA alleles at a false discovery rate of 0.05. CMV serostatus was the only immune exposure information available for the cohort. A later genetic analysis reported fewer N-insertions in productive TCRs among donors in an Asian-associated ancestry cluster than the roughly 700-donor mean. Across donors, most TCR sequences were observed very rarely, whereas some public TCRs were present in many individuals. Because HLA typing was missing for some donors at each locus, association tests included only the typed subset. In a later genetic analysis, a missense DCLRE1C variant was associated with V-gene and J-gene trimming of TCR beta chains, and the association was replicated in an independent cohort. According to a later analysis, TCR association rates differed among HLA loci, with DRB1 alleles showing the most associated TCRs and HLA-C alleles showing the fewest. According to the authors, the approach could potentially be generalized to other disease states and immunological phenotypes. A later analysis found that HLA-associated TCR beta chains were more clonally expanded and had lower generation probabilities than equally common non-associated chains. A group of highly shared sequence variants was considered likely to be a technical artifact of the sequencing pipeline. According to a later analysis, parvovirus B19, influenza, CMV and Epstein-Barr virus appeared linked to several top co-occurrence clusters. Only TCR beta chains were sequenced in this cohort, and the absence of alpha or paired-chain data limited detectable features. In both the original and validation cohorts, the classifier was reported to diagnose cytomegalovirus status with high specificity and sensitivity. Roughly uniform sequencing depth across donors was assumed in presence/absence analyses, although this assumption may not hold. Correlated functional status among segregating V segments might reflect linkage disequilibrium, but an unknown experimental factor could not be ruled out. A further reported finding was that TCR beta sequences accurately predicted the HLA-A and HLA-B alleles for most subjects in the first cohort. Because counts were too low, roughly 16 rarely observed V segments, including chromosome 9 orphons, were excluded from the earlier analysis of several hundred of the donors. Broadly in line with IMGT annotations, most TCR beta V segments showed up in productive rearrangements about 90% or about 30% of the time in an earlier analysis of roughly 590 of the donors. A later analysis found that most CMV-associated TCR beta chains appeared HLA-restricted, with HLA associations seemingly driven largely by CMV exposure. In vitro tests confirmed that three of the cytomegalovirus-associated TCR beta chains recognize cytomegalovirus antigens. Some IMGT-functional V segments, including TRBV6-2 and TRBV6-3, could not be told apart with the 87-base-pair reads, so those segments were excluded. The study gave a list of 150 to 200 TCR beta chains associated with cytomegalovirus. Assigning TCR associations to individual alleles was difficult when HLA alleles, especially DR and DQ, strongly co-occurred.

The library was prepared using the immunoSEQ multiplex PCR assay. A mixture of 60 forward primers for TCR Vbeta segments and 13 reverse primers for TCR Jbeta segments was used in the multiplex PCR. The CDR3 region of rearranged TCR beta genes was amplified from genomic DNA with a multiplex PCR assay. Amplified TCR beta libraries were sequenced as 87-base-pair reads on the Illumina HiSeq System. As for how the authors treated the data: In a later analysis, around 80 million unique TCR beta chains were counted across the approximately 640 repertoires, and roughly 11 million of these chains were shared by at least two donors. Raw reads were error-corrected and collapsed into unique sequences with a nearest-neighbor algorithm that merged closely related sequences to remove PCR and sequencing errors. V, D and J gene segments were assigned by aligning CDR3 sequences to IMGT reference sequences. For a sequence to be retained, at least a six-nucleotide match to both a V gene segment and a J gene segment was required. A rearrangement was called productive if the CDR3 had no stop codons and remained in frame with V and J, and every other rearrangement was called non-productive. Following IMGT convention, CDR3 was defined as the stretch from the second conserved V-encoded cysteine to the conserved J-encoded phenylalanine. Sequences without an unambiguous match to a single V gene segment were excluded from the earlier analysis of about 640 of the donors. An earlier analysis of fewer than 750 of the donors called V segments functional above 56.7% productive rearrangements and segregating when the between-donor standard deviation exceeded 5%. A statistical classification framework was developed to diagnose cytomegalovirus status using the catalog of TCR beta chain sequences. V and J gene assignment, in a later analysis, came from comparing TCR nucleotide sequences with IMGT/GENE-DB human TR gene sequences. A later analysis assigned CDR3 sequences and most-parsimonious VDJ recombination scenarios with the TCRdist pipeline. In a later analysis, each TCR beta chain was defined by its CDR3 amino acid sequence together with its V-gene family, and reads lacking a unique V-gene family were excluded. In a later analysis, some 600 highly shared, low-generation-probability nucleotide sequences were removed to address suspected cross-contamination and a sequencing artifact. For each public chain, a later analysis derived a clonal expansion index from normalized ranks of inferred template counts within each repertoire. A later analysis computed generation probabilities with a VDJ recombination model fitted to out-of-frame rearrangements, and checked the results against IGoR. In a later analysis, TCR-TCR, TCR-HLA and TCR-CMV co-occurrence was scored with hypergeometric tests, and a repertoire-size bias correction was applied to TCR pairs. A later analysis estimated false discovery rates by permuting HLA or CMV assignments 20 times. In a later analysis, co-occurring TCRs were grouped using DBSCAN, with TCRdist sequence similarity added in when clustering inside HLA-allele-positive subsets. Repertoires with fewer than 30,000 or more than 120,000 public chains, plus five repertoires with anomalous nucleotide sharing, were excluded from co-occurrence clustering. TCRdb's version of the immuneACCESS table is confined to in-frame rearrangements and falls short of the full clone set. An unresolved V gene accounts for under half of the shortfall where checked; the remainder is of unknown origin. D and trimming were read from the DNA, whereas the V and J calls and clone size are those reported in that table. The sample table gives some 130,000 clones. More than 1.5% of the sample is held by the ten biggest clonotypes.

Of note for this clone: It lacks a known antigen.

V is shortened by 3 bases, J by 6 bases, and the region joining them spans 18 bases. From cysteine to phenylalanine, the CDR3 is 15 amino acids long. Only the CDR3 region is kept as DNA, spanning 45 bases read in frame from base 1. Taken from the germline V gene (reference sequence), the CDR1 and CDR2 loops are SGHNT and YYREEE. The cohort comprised some 700 healthy bone marrow donors. All cohort members were sampled while nominally healthy, although unrecorded immune exposures were likely present. The donor tested CMV seronegative and was one of the 352 seronegative cohort members. A peripheral blood sample was collected from each donor, and TCR beta sequencing was performed on peripheral blood mononuclear cells. The Qiagen DNeasy Blood Extraction Kit was used to extract genomic DNA from the blood cell samples.

This chain is built from TRBV5-4 and TRBJ1-2; tentative D gene TRBD1, with 6 bases matching. Sequencing was performed on PBMCs. This clonotype was obtained from a man in his late teens or twenties in good health and CMV-seronegative. The CDR3 is CASSSRGGAEDGYTF. The bases read TGTGCCAGCAGCTCGAGGGGGGGGGCCGAAGATGGCTACACCTTC.